Listed below are T cell receptor beta chains from one sample, sequenced in a study of cytomegalovirus exposure and HLA in healthy donors. The method was immunoSEQ multiplex PCR; TCRdb's version includes in-frame clones alone and lacks a portion of them. This table holds more than 110,000 clones, roughly four fifths found once. The sequenced sample consisted of PBMCs. The receptors come from a man younger than 45 in good health and CMV-seropositive. Both conserved end residues are part of each CDR3. Each record gives: CDR3 length, J gene, D gene, clone size, V gene, CDR3 DNA, CDR3 protein. D genes are given only for firm matches. Rows give clone size only sometimes, using once, few, many, or a class for an expanded clone.

14	TRBJ2-4	NA	NA	TRBV7-9	TGTGCCAGCAGCTCCTCCGGGGCCAAAAACATTCAGTACTTC	CASSSSGAKNIQYF
12	TRBJ2-7	NA	NA	TRBV6-5	TGTGCCAGCAGTCCTCCCGGGGGAGAGCAGTACTTC	CASSPPGGEQYF
12	TRBJ2-7	NA	NA	TRBV25-1	TGTGCCAGCAGGGGGAGCGGGTACGAGCAGTACTTC	CASRGSGYEQYF
13	TRBJ2-7	TRBD1	many	TRBV6-1	TGTGCCAGCGAGGAAGGACAGGGGGACGAGCAGTACTTC	CASEEGQGDEQYF
13	TRBJ2-1	NA	NA	TRBV7-2	TGTGCCAGCAGCTTGGGGGGAATCAATGAGCAGTTCTTC	CASSLGGINEQFF
15	TRBJ2-1	TRBD1	NA	TRBV29-1	TGCAGCGTTGGAATAAGCTGGACAGGGGAGGATGAGCAGTTCTTC	CSVGISWTGEDEQFF
14	TRBJ1-4	TRBD1	NA	TRBV15	TGTGCCACCAGCCGGGACAGGGGAAAGGAAAAACTGTTTTTT	CATSRDRGKEKLFF
15	TRBJ2-3	NA	NA	TRBV11-2	TGTGCCAGCAGCCAAAACGCACAGGGCCCAGATACGCAGTATTTT	CASSQNAQGPDTQYF
12	TRBJ1-1	NA	NA	TRBV28	TGTGCCAGCAGTTTAGGTAGCACTGAAGCTTTCTTT	CASSLGSTEAFF
16	TRBJ2-2	NA	once	TRBV12-2	TGTGCAAGTCGCTTGGCTCTAGCGGGGGGGTTACGGGAGCTGTTTTTT	CASRLALAGGLRELFF
15	TRBJ2-1	TRBD2	NA	TRBV5-6	TGTGCCAGCAGCTTGGGCGGGAGCGCCTACAATGAGCAGTTCTTC	CASSLGGSAYNEQFF
18	TRBJ1-3	TRBD1	NA	TRBV28	TGTGCCAGCCTAAGCCTTCCTATTACAGGGGACTCTGGAAACACCATATATTTT	CASLSLPITGDSGNTIYF
15	TRBJ2-6	TRBD1	NA	TRBV14	TGTGCCAGCAGTGGACAGGTTGGTGGGGCCAACGTCCTGACTTTC	CASSGQVGGANVLTF
14	TRBJ1-1	NA	NA	TRBV19	TGTGCCAGCAAGCGGGCGGGGGACGACACTGAAGCTTTCTTT	CASKRAGDDTEAFF
15	TRBJ2-7	NA	NA	TRBV7-2	TGTGCCAGCAGCTCAGGGAGGATCTATCCCGACGAGCAGTACTTC	CASSSGRIYPDEQYF
15	TRBJ1-4	TRBD1	NA	TRBV5-1	TGCGCCAGCAGCTTGGGGGGACAGTTTAATGAAAAACTGTTTTTT	CASSLGGQFNEKLFF
16	TRBJ1-6	NA	NA	TRBV6-5	TGTGCCAGCAGTTACTCGGATCCAGGCAACAATTCACCCCTCCACTTT	CASSYSDPGNNSPLHF
17	TRBJ2-1	NA	NA	TRBV7-2	TGTGCCAGCAGCTTAGCCGGGGGGCTGGGGGCCTACAATGAGCAGTTCTTC	CASSLAGGLGAYNEQFF
15	TRBJ2-2	NA	NA	TRBV7-7	TGTGCTAGCAGCCCCTCCCGAGCTGCCGGCGGGGAGCTGTTTTTT	CASSPSRAAGGELFF
13	TRBJ2-7	NA	NA	TRBV7-2	TGTGCCAGCAGCTCGGGCAGGGATTACGAGCAGTACTTC	CASSSGRDYEQYF
16	TRBJ2-3	TRBD2	NA	TRBV11-3	TGTGCCAGCAGCTCCGGACTAGCGCTGAACACAGATACGCAGTATTTT	CASSSGLALNTDTQYF
14	TRBJ2-5	NA	NA	TRBV15	TGTGCCACCAGCCCGAGACCGGGAACAGGGCCCCAGTACTTC	CATSPRPGTGPQYF
15	TRBJ1-6	TRBD1	NA	TRBV7-9	TGTTCCAGCAGCTTAGAACAGGGGGCAGTGTCACCCCTCCACTTT	CSSSLEQGAVSPLHF
17	TRBJ2-3	TRBD2	NA	TRBV18	TGTGCCAGCTCACCGGGGACTAGCGGGATCCCGACAGATACGCAGTATTTT	CASSPGTSGIPTDTQYF
14	TRBJ1-1	NA	NA	TRBV27	TGTGCCAGCAGTTTACGACATGCGAACACTGAAGCTTTCTTT	CASSLRHANTEAFF
15	TRBJ2-2	TRBD2	once	TRBV6-1	TGTGCCACCACCGATGCGGGGGGTCCCACCGGGGAGCTGTTTTTT	CATTDAGGPTGELFF
17	TRBJ2-1	TRBD2	NA	TRBV7-3	TGTGCCAGCAGCTTAAGAAAGTCGGGGGGGCCGAACAATGAGCAGTTCTTC	CASSLRKSGGPNNEQFF
14	TRBJ1-1	TRBD1	NA	TRBV28	TGTGCCAGCAGTTCGACAGGGCGGGGTCCTGAAGCTTTCTTT	CASSSTGRGPEAFF
15	TRBJ2-3	NA	NA	TRBV11-2	TGTGCCAGCAGCTTAGGCCAGGGGGGCGCAGATACGCAGTATTTT	CASSLGQGGADTQYF
17	TRBJ1-5	TRBD1	NA	TRBV7-8	TGTGCCAGCAGCTTACAAGTTTGGACAGGGGTAAATCAGCCCCAGCATTTT	CASSLQVWTGVNQPQHF